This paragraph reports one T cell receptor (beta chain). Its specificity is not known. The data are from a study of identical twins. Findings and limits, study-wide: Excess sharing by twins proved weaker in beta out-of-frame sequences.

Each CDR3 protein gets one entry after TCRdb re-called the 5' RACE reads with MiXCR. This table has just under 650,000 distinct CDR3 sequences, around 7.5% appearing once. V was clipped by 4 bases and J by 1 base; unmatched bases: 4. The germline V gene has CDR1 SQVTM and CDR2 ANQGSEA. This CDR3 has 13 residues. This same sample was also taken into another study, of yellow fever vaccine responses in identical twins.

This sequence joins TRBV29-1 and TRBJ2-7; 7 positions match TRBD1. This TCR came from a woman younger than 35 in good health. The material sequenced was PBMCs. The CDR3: CSVVQGPSYEQYF. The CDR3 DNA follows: TGCAGCGTTGTACAGGGGCCATCCTACGAGCAGTACTTC.